Presented here are 15 T cell receptor beta chains from one specimen sequenced in a study of technical replicates of blood from a few donors (dated by TCRdb to about 2017). The library was made by the immunoSEQ multiplex PCR assay. TCRdb obtained this table from immuneACCESS and retained in-frame rearrangements with V and J assigned. These tables miss some clones; where compared with another copy, unresolved V genes account for less than half of the shortfall, and the remainder is unexplained. The sample table shows more than 90,000 clones, and roughly 96% are seen once. The ten largest clones add up to roughly 0.28% of the sample. Material: T cells isolated from PBMCs. All receptors derive from a human donor in good health.

This clone was observed once. The chain has TRBV7-9 and TRBJ2-2; 9 nucleotides line up with TRBD2. After removal of 6 bases from V and 3 bases from J, the junction contained 2 bases not matched to a gene. The CDR3 totals 14 residues. Germline V CDR1 and CDR2: SEHNR, FQNEAQ (reference sequence). CDR3 sequence (DNA): TGTGCCAGCAGGGGACTAGCAGACACCGGGGAGCTGTTTTTT. It codes for CASRGLADTGELFF.

V and J are TRBV5-1 and TRBJ2-3; 15 bases fit TRBD2. CDR1 and CDR2 (germline): SGHRS, YFSETQ. Trimming removed 4 bases from V and 5 bases from J; junction bases left unmatched: 5. The CDR3 is 16 amino acids. DNA of the CDR3: TGCGCCAGCAGCGGCGGGACTAGCGGGGGGAAAGATACGCAGTATTTT. This encodes CASSGGTSGGKDTQYF. Using reference TRBV5-1 and TRBJ2-3 for the parts outside the CDR3, the full variable domain is KAGVTQTPRYLIKTRGQQVTLSCSPISGHRSVSWYQQTPGQGLQFLFEYFSETQRNKGNFPGRFSGRQFSNSRSEMNVSTLELGDSALYLCASSGGTSGGKDTQYFGPGTRLTVL.

The rearrangement joins TRBV2 to TRBJ2-5; TRBD1 aligns across 7 bases. Germline CDR1 is SNHLY and CDR2 is FYNNEI. V dropped 7 bases and J dropped 5; count of bases not matched to a gene: 10. CDR3 size: 14 residues. The CDR3 DNA follows: TGTGCCAGCAATGAGGAGAGGGGGCTCGAGACCCAGTACTTC. Its protein is CASNEERGLETQYF.

The V gene is TRBV19, the J gene TRBJ2-1; 7 bases line up with TRBD2. Germline V CDR1 and CDR2: LNHDA, SQIVND (reference sequence). CDR3 length: 14 amino acids. J was trimmed by 3 bases and V by 7 bases; bases with no gene match: 6. CDR3 region: CASTAGVLYNEQFF. Written as DNA, the CDR3 is TGTGCCAGTACGGCGGGAGTCCTCTACAATGAGCAGTTCTTC.

This clone was counted once. This chain uses TRBV14 with TRBJ1-1; 8 nucleotides match TRBD1. V shed 5 bases, J shed 10 bases, and the junction held 3 bases outside the gene matches. Germline CDR1 and CDR2: SGHDN and FVKESK. The CDR3 is made up of 11 amino acids. The CDR3: CASSSDRGAFF. The CDR3 DNA follows: TGTGCCAGCAGCTCAGACAGGGGAGCTTTCTTT.

V usage is TRBV19 and J usage is TRBJ2-3, with a weak D call TRBD2 (6 bases). Germline V CDR1 and CDR2: LNHDA, SQIVND (reference sequence). CDR3 size: 11 residues. The germline V and J ends were trimmed by 8 bases and 8 bases, with 11 bases remaining between them. The CDR3 region has the DNA TGTGCCAGTGGGGAGCGGGTTACGCAGTATTTT. This codes for CASGERVTQYF. Based on the CDR3 plus reference TRBV19 and TRBJ2-3, the full variable domain is DGGITQSPKYLFRKEGQNVTLSCEQNLNHDAMYWYRQDPGQGLRLIYYSQIVNDFQKGDIAEGYSVSREKKESFPLTVTSAQKNPTAFYLCASGERVTQYFGPGTRLTVL.

The chain carries TRBV11-3 and TRBJ2-7, with a tentative D call TRBD1 (6 bases). This CDR3 has 13 residues. Germline assignment: CDR1 SGHNT and CDR2 YENEEA. V was trimmed by 8 bases and J by 3 bases, leaving 14 bases between them. The CDR3 spells CASADRDNYEQYF. CDR3 DNA: TGTGCCAGCGCAGACCGGGACAACTACGAGCAGTACTTC.

The rearrangement joins TRBV7-3 to TRBJ1-3, with D unresolved. The germline V and J ends were trimmed by 6 bases and 1 base, with 7 bases remaining between them. Germline V CDR1 and CDR2: SGHTA, FQGTGA. CDR3 length: 13 residues. CDR3 coding DNA: TGTGCCAGCAGTGAGGGTTCTGGAAACACCATATATTTT. This encodes CASSEGSGNTIYF. The entire variable domain, with the rest obtained from reference TRBV7-3 and TRBJ1-3, is as follows: GAGVSQTPSNKVTEKGKYVELRCDPISGHTALYWYRQSLGQGPEFLIYFQGTGAADDSGLPNDRFFAVRPEGSVSTLKIQRTERGDSAVYLCASSEGSGNTIYFGEGSWLTVV.

This clone has only a few counts. The rearrangement links TRBV27 to TRBJ1-1; tentative D call: TRBD1 (5 bases). Germline V gives CDR1 MNHEY, CDR2 SMNVEV (reference sequence). The CDR3 totals 11 residues. Trimming shortened V by 8 bases and J by 5 bases, and 9 bases separated the two germline ends. This CDR3 is CASAGWTEAFF. CDR3 sequence (DNA): TGTGCCAGCGCAGGGTGGACTGAAGCTTTCTTT.

For the CDR3, the DNA is TGTGCCAGCAGTTTAGCCGGGGGAACCCTATCGTACAATGAGCAGTTCTTC. Its translation: CASSLAGGTLSYNEQFF. The chain has TRBV27 and TRBJ2-1, with TRBD2 as a possible D gene (6 bases). Trimming removed 2 bases at V and 4 bases at J, with 18 bases between. CDR1 MNHEY and CDR2 SMNVEV come from the germline V gene (reference sequence). The CDR3 consists of 17 residues.

This sequence joins TRBV4-1 and TRBJ2-6; TRBD1 is a possible D gene (7 bases). The germline V gene has CDR1 MGHRA and CDR2 YSYEKL. This CDR3 is 18 amino acids long. V was clipped by 8 bases and J by 0 bases, with 20 bases between them. CDR3 DNA: TGCGCCAGCTCGAGACCGGCAGGGGGGTTCTCTGGGGCCAACGTCCTGACTTTC. This sequence encodes CASSRPAGGFSGANVLTF.

This rearrangement joins TRBV28 to TRBJ2-2; 9 bases line up with TRBD1. V was clipped by 5 bases and J by 3 bases; unmatched bases: 13. Germline V gives CDR1 MDHEN, CDR2 SYDVKM. This CDR3 is built from 18 residues. CDR3 sequence: CASSRVSGTGFDTGELFF. CDR3 in DNA: TGTGCCAGCAGTCGAGTCTCCGGGACAGGGTTTGACACCGGGGAGCTGTTTTTT.

In this sample, this clone turned up once. The gene calls are TRBV10-2 and TRBJ2-5, with D perhaps TRBD2 (7 bases). V lost 4 bases, J lost 4 bases, and 22 bases lay in between. CDR1 is WSHSY, CDR2 SAAADI, per germline. CDR3 length equals 17 residues. The CDR3 reads CASSGEEGGGLVETQYF. In DNA form, the CDR3 reads TGCGCCAGCAGTGGTGAGGAGGGAGGGGGGCTCGTAGAGACCCAGTACTTC.

J is TRBJ1-1 and V is TRBV19; D uncertain. Looked up from germline, CDR1 is LNHDA and CDR2 is SQIVND (reference sequence). V lost 3 bases, J lost 1 base, and 12 bases lay in between. This CDR3 region has 15 residues. CDR3 residues: CASSISVRGNTEAFF. Written as DNA, the CDR3 is TGTGCCAGTAGTATTTCGGTACGCGGGAACACTGAAGCTTTCTTT. The full variable domain, in which reference TRBV19 and TRBJ1-1 provide the parts outside the CDR3, is DGGITQSPKYLFRKEGQNVTLSCEQNLNHDAMYWYRQDPGQGLRLIYYSQIVNDFQKGDIAEGYSVSREKKESFPLTVTSAQKNPTAFYLCASSISVRGNTEAFFGQGTRLTVV.

V gene TRBV15 combines with J gene TRBJ1-5; D may be TRBD1 (5 bases). Germline V gives CDR1 LNHNV, CDR2 YYDKDF (reference sequence). Trimming removed 4 bases from V and 1 base from J, with 8 bases in between. The CDR3 is 14 amino acids. This CDR3 is CATSIRGSNQPQHF. The CDR3 coding sequence is TGTGCCACCAGCATACGGGGGAGCAATCAGCCCCAGCATTTT.